A selection of T cell receptor beta chains follows, all from one sample in a study of naive and memory T cell subsets. TCRdb reprocessed the UMI-ligation and nested PCR reads with MiXCR, giving one entry per CDR3 protein. Here the sample spans 150,000 or so distinct CDR3 sequences, over 20% being singletons. Specimen: naive CD4+ T cells from blood. Receptors were obtained from a human donor in good health. CDR3s include the opening cysteine and the closing phenylalanine or tryptophan. The D gene is left open where the match is weak. Size tells how often a clone was seen (once, few, many) or the class of an expanded clone, and some rows leave it out.

clone size | D gene | J gene | V gene | CDR3 DNA | CDR3 protein
- | TRBD2 | TRBJ2-3 | TRBV2 | TGTGCCAGCAGTGTCCAGACTAGCGGGAGGGCCTTGGATACGCAGTATTTT | CASSVQTSGRALDTQYF
few | - | TRBJ1-5 | TRBV6-2/TRBV6-3 | TGTGCCAGCAGTTGGTCGGGGGCCATCCAGCATTTT | CASSWSGAIQHF
few | TRBD2 | TRBJ2-3 | TRBV12-3/TRBV12-4 | TGTGCCAGCAGTTTACGGCTAGCGGGAGGGGGACGCACAGATACGCAGTATTTT | CASSLRLAGGGRTDTQYF
many | - | TRBJ2-3 | TRBV6-5 | TGTGCCAGCAGCCAAACCACAGATACGCAGTATTTT | CASSQTTDTQYF
- | - | TRBJ1-1 | TRBV15 | TGTGCCACCAGCAGAGATCCAGGGATAGCGAACACTGAAGCTTTCTTT | CATSRDPGIANTEAFF
many | TRBD1 | TRBJ2-7 | TRBV29-1 | TGCAGCGTTGTCCTGGGACAGATAACCTACGAGCAGTACTTC | CSVVLGQITYEQYF
- | - | TRBJ2-7 | TRBV7-6 | TGTGCCAGCAGCGATAGCCCCCACGGGGGCCTCTACGAGCAGTACTTC | CASSDSPHGGLYEQYF
few | - | TRBJ2-3 | TRBV20-1 | TGCAGTGCTAGGATGGTCGTAGAGGGAGATACGCAGTATTTT | CSARMVVEGDTQYF
- | TRBD2 | TRBJ2-1 | TRBV24-1 | TGTGCCACCAGTGACACTAGCGGGAGCTACAATGAGCAGTTCTTC | CATSDTSGSYNEQFF
many | TRBD2 | TRBJ2-1 | TRBV29-1 | TGCACCGGAGGTCTAGCGGTCTACAATGAGCAGTTCTTC | CTGGLAVYNEQFF
few | TRBD1 | TRBJ1-4 | TRBV28 | TGTGCCAGCAGAGAAAGGGGGCCAGTCGAAAAACTGTTTTTT | CASRERGPVEKLFF